The entry that follows covers one T cell receptor (beta chain) sequence. Its antigen is not yet known. Per-nucleotide qualities are absent, and no much larger clonotype sits a single base away. Trimming removed 4 bases from V and 6 bases from J; the gene matches leave 6 bases unexplained. Per the germline V gene (reference sequence), SGHNT is the CDR1 and YYREEE is the CDR2. Including cysteine and phenylalanine, the CDR3 has 14 amino acids. The retained sequence is limited to the CDR3, 42 bases, with the frame set at the first base. The CDR3 regions of human TCRbeta chains were analyzed by immunosequencing. On the study's bioinformatics: Repertoire TCRs were matched against a reference library of SARS-CoV-2-specific TCRs generated with the MIRA antigen-specificity platform. Breadth meant the fraction of unique TCRs that were SARS-CoV-2-associated, whereas depth meant the fraction of total T cells that were SARS-CoV-2-associated. Using the MIRA data, each spike-specific TCR was assigned both to the spike region to which the TCR was reactive and to a CD4 or CD8 class. Log10-transformed breadth and depth values were compared by one-way ANOVA with Sidak's multiple comparisons tests. Not all clones reach the TCRdb copy of this immuneACCESS table, which keeps in-frame sequences only. Checked studies attribute under half of the gap to unresolved V genes and leave the rest unexplained. The D gene and trimming were derived from the DNA, and the V and J assignments and clone size from that table. The sample table contains 75,000 to 100,000 clones; only one count was recorded for 80% to 90% of them. About 13% of the sample belongs to the ten largest clones.

The time point label on this specimen signifies: baseline before first vaccination. Samples from vaccinated people were obtained from the UK trials COV001 and COV002, which included a single-blind randomized controlled phase 2/3 trial of AZD1222 (ChAdOx1 nCoV-19) in healthy adults. For TCRbeta chain sequencing, PBMC samples were collected from trial participants at day 0 and at day 28 after the second dose. The data were taken from a study of T cell responses to AZD1222 COVID-19 vaccine (dated by TCRdb to the early 2020s). About the investigation overall: AZD1222 recipients whose second dose came at about 4 weeks and those whose second dose came at about 12 weeks were combined into one group, since spike-specific TCR depth and breadth did not differ between the two schedules. TCR sequencing covered fewer than 250 trial participants: 200 to 220 given two doses of AZD1222 and 26 given two doses of MenACWY control vaccine. Trial participants were enrolled into age subgroups of 18-55, 56-69 and 70-plus years, which contained approximately 150, 28 and 58 TCR-sequenced participants, respectively. Overall study results and their limits: The 56-69-year group was small, and its depth increase did not reach significance, likely because of low power. Conclusions about previously exposed vaccinees are limited because only a handful of AZD1222 recipients were SARS-CoV-2 seropositive at baseline. Nearly half of unique spike-specific TCRs reportedly recognized epitopes outside regions mutated in the B.1.351 and B.1.1.7 variants. No day 14 peak-response samples were available, so repertoires were characterized only after the peak T cell response. Most participants were white British and females outnumbered males, and the authors suggested that clonal diversity may have been underestimated. After two AZD1222 doses, both the breadth and the depth of spike-specific TCRs were significantly higher than at day 0 and than in MenACWY recipients. Vaccine-associated CD4 TCRs spanned the whole spike protein, with dominant responses in regions 160-218 and 743-854.

Sequences were derived from peripheral blood, sampled on day 0 of AZD1222 vaccination. The chain was built from TRBV5-4 and TRBJ1-1; TRBD1 fits 10 bases in the junction. This sequence was found in an adult in good health. The nucleotide sequence reads as follows: TGTGCCAGCAGCATAGACAGGGGGCAGGCTGAAGCTTTCTTT. Translation gives CASSIDRGQAEAFF.